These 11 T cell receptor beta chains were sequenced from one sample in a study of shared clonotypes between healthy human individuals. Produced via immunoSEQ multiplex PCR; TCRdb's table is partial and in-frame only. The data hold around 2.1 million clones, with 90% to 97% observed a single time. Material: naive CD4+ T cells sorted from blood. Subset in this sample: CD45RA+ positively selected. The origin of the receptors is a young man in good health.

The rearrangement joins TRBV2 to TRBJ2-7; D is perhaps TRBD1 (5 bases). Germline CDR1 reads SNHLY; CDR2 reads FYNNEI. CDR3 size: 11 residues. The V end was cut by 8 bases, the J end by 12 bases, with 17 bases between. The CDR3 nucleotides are TGTGCCAGCGGTAGCACAGGTCTGGGGTACTTC. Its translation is CASGSTGLGYF.

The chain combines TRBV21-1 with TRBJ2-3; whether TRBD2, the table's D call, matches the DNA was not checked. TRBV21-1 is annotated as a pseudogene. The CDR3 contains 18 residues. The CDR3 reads CASSKCLSQLGGTDTQYF. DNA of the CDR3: TGTGCCAGCAGCAAATGTCTCTCCCAGCTCGGAGGCACAGATACGCAGTATTTT.

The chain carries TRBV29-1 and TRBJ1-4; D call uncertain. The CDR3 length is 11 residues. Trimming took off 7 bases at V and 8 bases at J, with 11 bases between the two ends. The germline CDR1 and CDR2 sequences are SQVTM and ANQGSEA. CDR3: CSGASGEKLFF. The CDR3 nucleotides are TGCAGCGGGGCCAGTGGAGAAAAACTGTTTTTT.

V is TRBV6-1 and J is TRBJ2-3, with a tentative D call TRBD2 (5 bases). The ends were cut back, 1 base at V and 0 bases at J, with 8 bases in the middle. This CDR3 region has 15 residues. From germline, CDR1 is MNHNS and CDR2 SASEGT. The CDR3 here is CASSEGRRSTDTQYF. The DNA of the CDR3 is TGTGCCAGCAGTGAAGGGAGGCGCAGCACAGATACGCAGTATTTT.

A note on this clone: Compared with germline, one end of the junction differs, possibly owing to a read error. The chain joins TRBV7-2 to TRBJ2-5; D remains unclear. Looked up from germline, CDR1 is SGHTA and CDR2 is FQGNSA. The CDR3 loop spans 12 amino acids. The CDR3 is CASSSLREAQYF. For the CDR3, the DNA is TGTGCCAGCAGCTCACTACGAGAGGCCCAGTACTTC.

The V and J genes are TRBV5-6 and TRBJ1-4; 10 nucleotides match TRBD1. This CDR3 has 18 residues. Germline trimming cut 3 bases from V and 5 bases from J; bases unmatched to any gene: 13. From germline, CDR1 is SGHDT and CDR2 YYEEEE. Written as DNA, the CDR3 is TGTGCCAGCAGCTCACCGGGACAGGGGTCCCCGGAAAATGAAAAACTGTTTTTT. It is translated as CASSSPGQGSPENEKLFF.

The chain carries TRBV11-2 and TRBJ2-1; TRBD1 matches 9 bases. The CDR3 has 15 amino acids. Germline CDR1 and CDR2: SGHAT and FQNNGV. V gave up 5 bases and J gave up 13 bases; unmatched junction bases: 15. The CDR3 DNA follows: TGTGCCAGCAGCATTCCGGGACAGGGTCTTAAGACACAGTTCTTC. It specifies CASSIPGQGLKTQFF.

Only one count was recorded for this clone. The CDR3 DNA reads TGTGCCAGCAGCTTAGTTCCGGGACTAGCGGGAGCCCCCTACGAGCAGTACTTC. It codes for CASSLVPGLAGAPYEQYF. The gene calls are TRBV7-9 and TRBJ2-7; 14 nucleotides match TRBD2. After removal of 1 base from V and 2 bases from J, the junction contained 7 bases not matched to a gene. Per germline, CDR1 SEHNR and CDR2 FQNEAQ (reference sequence). This CDR3 is built from 18 residues.

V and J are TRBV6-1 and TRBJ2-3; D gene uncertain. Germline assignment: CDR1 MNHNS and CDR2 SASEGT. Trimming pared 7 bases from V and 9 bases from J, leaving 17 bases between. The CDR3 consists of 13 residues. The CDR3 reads CASTLETGRTQYF. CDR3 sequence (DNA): TGTGCCAGCACCCTAGAGACCGGTCGGACGCAGTATTTT.

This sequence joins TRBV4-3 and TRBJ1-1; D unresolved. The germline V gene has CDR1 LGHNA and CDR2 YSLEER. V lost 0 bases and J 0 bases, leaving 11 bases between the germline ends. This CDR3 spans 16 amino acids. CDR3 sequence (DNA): TGCGCCAGCAGCCAAGATCCCCTTTCGATGAACACTGAAGCTTTCTTT. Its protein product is CASSQDPLSMNTEAFF.

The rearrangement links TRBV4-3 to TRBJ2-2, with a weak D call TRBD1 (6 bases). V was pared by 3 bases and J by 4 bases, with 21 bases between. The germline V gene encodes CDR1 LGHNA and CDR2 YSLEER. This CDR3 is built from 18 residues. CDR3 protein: CASSHRDYRELGTGELFF. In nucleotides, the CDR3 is TGCGCCAGCAGCCATCGCGATTACAGGGAGCTGGGCACCGGGGAGCTGTTTTTT.